What follows describes a single TCR beta chain. The sample is drawn from a study of cytomegalovirus exposure and HLA in healthy donors. PCR was performed using 60 Vbeta and 13 Jbeta primers. TCRdb keeps only in-frame clones here, not all; method: immunoSEQ multiplex PCR. There are 150,000 to 250,000 clones in the sample; approximately 85% occur only once, and 2% to 2.5% lies in the top ten. Trimming pared 8 bases from V and 2 bases from J, leaving 12 bases between. The CDR3 consists of 12 residues. Germline CDR1 SQVTM, CDR2 ANQGSEA. The source is a woman aged 45-65 years in good health and CMV-seronegative. The material sequenced was PBMCs. The chain has TRBV29-1 and TRBJ1-2; a possible D gene is TRBD1 (6 bases). The CDR3 protein is CSLRGGNYGYTF. The CDR3 DNA reads TGCAGCCTTCGGGGGGGCAACTATGGCTACACCTTC.